The 31 T cell receptor beta chains below all came from one sample that was sequenced in a study of shared clonotypes between healthy human individuals. Some clones are missing from TCRdb's copy, which holds only in-frame ones; the method was immunoSEQ multiplex PCR. The data show more than 2 million clones, with roughly 94% seen just once and more than 0.1% held by the top ten. The source material was naive CD4+ T cells sorted from blood. As for subset: CD45RA+ positively selected. The receptors stem from a man aged 18 to 30 in good health.

The chain employs TRBV5-6 and TRBJ2-5; a possible D gene is TRBD1 (6 bases). The CDR3 spans 13 residues. Germline-derived CDR1 and CDR2 are SGHDT and YYEEEE. Trimming removed 2 bases from V and 7 bases from J, with 12 bases in between. CDR3 sequence (DNA): TGTGCCAGCAGCTTCTTCAGGGGCGGGACCCAGTACTTC. It specifies CASSFFRGGTQYF.

With respect to this clone: A clone one base away is much larger, so this may be a read error. Other DNA sequences in this specimen translate into the identical CDR3. The chain joins TRBV30 to TRBJ2-5; no reliable D call. The last part of the DNA fits TRBJ2-7 better; the J call may be wrong. This CDR3 contains 14 residues. Germline V gene data show CDR1 as GTSNPN and CDR2 as SVGIG (reference sequence). The DNA for the CDR3 is TGTGCCTGGAGTGTGAATTCTCTCGGCGGCGAGCAGTACTTC. Translation gives CAWSVNSLGGEQYF.

The chain employs TRBV28 and TRBJ2-3, with D possibly TRBD1 on 6 matching bases. Trimming removed 6 bases from V and 3 bases from J, with 10 bases in between. This CDR3 is built from 13 residues. Looked up from germline, CDR1 is MDHEN and CDR2 is SYDVKM. CDR3 region: CASRLGGTDTQYF. The CDR3 nucleotides read TGTGCCAGCAGATTAGGGGGAACAGATACGCAGTATTTT. The full variable domain, rest sourced from reference TRBV28 and TRBJ2-3, is DVKVTQSSRYLVKRTGEKVFLECVQDMDHENMFWYRQDPGLGLRLIYFSYDVKMKEKGDIPEGYSVSREKKERFSLILESASTNQTSMYLCASRLGGTDTQYFGPGTRLTVL.

The chain couples TRBV19 to TRBJ1-4, with 9 positions matching TRBD1. The CDR3 length is 15 residues. Trimming took 3 bases from V and 7 from J; bases not matched to a gene: 6. Per the germline V gene, CDR1 is LNHDA and CDR2 is SQIVND (reference sequence). This chain's CDR3 is CASSIPGTGSEKLFF. For the CDR3, the DNA is TGTGCCAGTAGTATCCCCGGGACAGGGTCTGAAAAACTGTTTTTT.

This clone was picked up a small number of times. Additional DNA sequences in this sample encode the identical CDR3. J is TRBJ2-7 and V is TRBV6-5; TRBD1 aligns across 8 bases. Germline values: CDR1 MNHEY, CDR2 SVGAGI. After removal of 7 bases from V and 1 base from J, the junction contained 6 bases not matched to a gene. This CDR3 has 14 residues. CDR3: CASKRTGLSYEQYF. Written as DNA, the CDR3 is TGTGCCAGCAAGAGGACAGGGCTGTCCTACGAGCAGTACTTC.

This clone was counted once. This specimen includes other DNA sequences encoding the same CDR3. The chain recombines TRBV6-5 with TRBJ1-1; 8 bases are shared with TRBD1. The CDR3 length is 15 residues. Per germline, CDR1 MNHEY and CDR2 SVGAGI. V was clipped by 5 bases and J by 0 bases; unmatched bases: 5. Here the CDR3 reads CASSGRDRMNTEAFF. DNA for the CDR3: TGTGCCAGCAGTGGGCGGGACAGGATGAACACTGAAGCTTTCTTT.

This chain links TRBV19 with TRBJ2-3; D remains ambiguous. Germline V gene lookup returns CDR1 LNHDA and CDR2 SQIVND (reference sequence). This CDR3 spans 14 amino acids. Trimming cost V 9 bases and J 3 bases, with 16 bases left between them. The CDR3 DNA sequence: TGTGCCAGCAGCCCCTTCGCCAAAACAGATACGCAGTATTTT. Amino acid sequence: CASSPFAKTDTQYF.

The J gene is TRBJ2-7, the V gene TRBV7-2, with TRBD1 matching 8 bases. The CDR3 spans 16 residues. The germline V gene encodes CDR1 SGHTA and CDR2 FQGNSA. Losses at the gene ends were 2 bases for V and 2 bases for J; bases not matched to a gene: 8. In DNA, the CDR3 is TGTGCCAGCAGCTTAAGGGCAGGACAGGGAGCCTACGAGCAGTACTTC. Residues: CASSLRAGQGAYEQYF.

V and J are TRBV7-3 and TRBJ1-4, with D uncertain. V lost 1 base, J lost 3 bases, and 3 bases lay in between. Per the germline V gene, CDR1 is SGHTA and CDR2 is FQGTGA. The CDR3 is 13 residues long. The CDR3 is CASSLNSNEKLFF. Here the CDR3 DNA reads TGTGCCAGCAGCTTAAACTCTAATGAAAAACTGTTTTTT. The variable domain in full, completed from reference TRBV7-3 and TRBJ1-4, reads GAGVSQTPSNKVTEKGKYVELRCDPISGHTALYWYRQSLGQGPEFLIYFQGTGAADDSGLPNDRFFAVRPEGSVSTLKIQRTERGDSAVYLCASSLNSNEKLFFGSGTQLSVL.

The chain couples TRBV18 to TRBJ2-7, with D perhaps TRBD1 or TRBD2 (5 bases each). Trimming removed 4 bases at V and 7 bases at J, with 14 bases between. Germline V lookup: CDR1 KGHSH, CDR2 LQKENI. This CDR3 is 13 amino acids long. The CDR3 region is CASSRGPILEQYF. CDR3 in DNA: TGTGCCAGCTCACGGGGACCAATATTAGAGCAGTACTTC.

The table lists this clone with many counts. The rearrangement links TRBV29-1 to TRBJ1-5; 8 bases agree with TRBD1. This CDR3 has 17 amino acids. CDR1 SQVTM and CDR2 ANQGSEA come from the germline V gene. Germline trimming cut 4 bases from V and 1 base from J; bases unmatched to any gene: 12. The CDR3 region has the DNA TGCAGCGTTGCTTGGGAAAAAACAGGGGGAAGCAATCAGCCCCAGCATTTT. Translated, it gives CSVAWEKTGGSNQPQHF.

For the CDR3, the DNA is TGTGCCAGCAGCTTGGCCTTCCCGGGCTCCTACGAGCAGTACTTC. Amino acids: CASSLAFPGSYEQYF. This chain uses TRBV5-5 with TRBJ2-7, with unresolved D. Trimming removed 0 bases from V and 0 bases from J, with 10 bases in between. CDR3 length equals 15 residues. CDR1 and CDR2 (germline): SGHKS, YYEKEE (reference sequence).

With regard to this clone: This clone may be a read error of a much larger clone one base away. Different DNA sequences within this sample yield the same CDR3. The V gene is TRBV7-6, the J gene TRBJ2-7, with no clear D. CDR1 and CDR2 (germline): SGHVS, FNYEAQ. There are 12 residues in the CDR3. Trimming removed 5 bases at V and 1 base at J, with 6 bases between. The chain's CDR3 is CASSPGSYEQYF. The CDR3 DNA follows: TGTGCCAGCAGCCCCGGGTCCTACGAGCAGTACTTC.

In regard to this clone: The junction and the germline gene differ at one end; a read error may be behind it. The rearrangement joins TRBV7-7 to TRBJ2-3; TRBD2 aligns across 8 bases. Germline CDR1 SSHAT, CDR2 FNYEAQ (reference sequence). The CDR3 totals 15 residues. The DNA for the CDR3 is TGTGCTAGCAGCTTACGGGGCGGGAGGTCAGATACGCAGTATTTT. Amino acid sequence: CASSLRGGRSDTQYF.

The chain uses TRBV27 and TRBJ1-4, with D possibly TRBD1 on 6 matching bases. The germline CDR1 and CDR2 sequences are MNHEY and SMNVEV (reference sequence). V dropped 3 bases and J dropped 7 bases, with 12 bases sitting between them. The CDR3 length is 14 residues. The CDR3 region is CASSFRGLGEKLFF. The DNA of the CDR3 is TGTGCCAGCAGTTTCAGGGGATTAGGTGAAAAACTGTTTTTT.

The V gene is TRBV4-1, the J gene TRBJ2-7; D is perhaps TRBD1 or TRBD2 (5 bases each). This CDR3 region has 15 residues. V lost 6 bases to trimming and J lost 1 base, with 16 bases between them. Germline V gene lookup returns CDR1 MGHRA and CDR2 YSYEKL. The CDR3 coding sequence is TGCGCCAGCAGTGTATCCCGGGGCACTTCCTACGAGCAGTACTTC. Translating gives CASSVSRGTSYEQYF.

The chain is built from TRBV4-2 and TRBJ1-6; the match to TRBD1 covers 7 bases. Germline assignment: CDR1 LGHNA and CDR2 YNFKEQ. This CDR3 spans 17 amino acids. V lost 4 bases, J lost 9 bases, and 15 bases stayed unmatched. The CDR3 bases are TGTGCCAGCAGCCCTACCCCGGGACAGCCCCTGGGTTCACCCCTCCACTTT. It yields the protein CASSPTPGQPLGSPLHF.

A remark on this clone: Within the sample, other DNA sequences also encode this same CDR3. The chain recombines TRBV9 with TRBJ2-7; tentative D call: TRBD2 (5 bases). The germline gives CDR1 SGDLS, CDR2 YYNGEE. V lost 0 bases to trimming and J lost 1 base, with 8 bases between them. The CDR3 is 14 residues long. Here the CDR3 reads CASSVGGESYEQYF. CDR3 nucleotide sequence: TGTGCCAGCAGCGTAGGGGGAGAGTCCTACGAGCAGTACTTC.

DNA for the CDR3: TGCGCCAGCAGCCTTCCTAGTTACTTCGAGCAGTACTTC. This translates into CASSLPSYFEQYF. The rearrangement joins TRBV5-1 to TRBJ2-7; D remains ambiguous. CDR1 is SGHRS, CDR2 YFSETQ, per germline. The CDR3 is 13 residues long. Trimming shortened V by 4 bases and J by 6 bases, and 14 bases separated the two germline ends.

This chain joins TRBV4-3 and TRBJ1-2, with no clear D. Between the trimmed V and J ends, which lost 5 bases and 3 bases, there was a span of 19 bases. CDR3 length equals 16 residues. The germline gives CDR1 LGHNA, CDR2 YSLEER. CDR3 nucleotide sequence: TGCGCCAGCAGCTCTTCGGCGGCAGTTAACCACTATGGCTACACCTTC. This sequence encodes CASSSSAAVNHYGYTF.

As concerns this clone: The same CDR3 also results from other DNA sequences found in this sample. This chain's CDR3 is CAISGGIGEKLFF. CDR3 coding DNA: TGTGCCATCAGTGGCGGAATAGGGGAAAAACTGTTTTTT. The chain recombines TRBV10-3 with TRBJ1-4; D gene uncertain. The CDR3 has 13 amino acids. CDR1 and CDR2 (germline): ENHRY, SYGVKD. V gave up 4 bases and J gave up 8 bases, with 11 bases separating them.

In this sample, this clone turned up once. The gene calls are TRBV11-2 and TRBJ1-1, with 9 bases matching TRBD1. The CDR3 totals 18 residues. Germline V gene sequence: CDR1 SGHAT, CDR2 FQNNGV. V was pared by 0 bases and J by 4 bases, with 12 bases of the junction left unmatched. CDR3 DNA: TGTGCCAGCAGCTTAGATCTATCGGGACAGGGTAAATTCACTGAAGCTTTCTTT. It yields the protein CASSLDLSGQGKFTEAFF.

This rearrangement joins TRBV7-9 to TRBJ2-2; D possibly corresponds to TRBD1 (6 bases). Germline CDR1 is SEHNR and CDR2 is FQNEAQ (reference sequence). V lost 4 bases, J lost 2 bases, and 11 bases lay in between. The CDR3 sequence is 15 residues long. In nucleotides, the CDR3 is TGTGCCAGCAGCTCAGGGGTTTTAAACACCGGGGAGCTGTTTTTT. Translated: CASSSGVLNTGELFF.

J is TRBJ1-2 and V is TRBV4-3; D gene unclear. CDR1 and CDR2 from the germline V gene are LGHNA and YSLEER. With 4 bases removed from V and 1 base from J, the gap between germline ends came to 7 bases. The CDR3 is made up of 13 amino acids. CDR3 protein: CASSPIGNYGYTF. In DNA, the CDR3 is TGCGCCAGCAGCCCCATAGGTAACTATGGCTACACCTTC.

This chain uses TRBV6-6 with TRBJ1-5; a weak D match, TRBD1 (5 bases). CDR3 length equals 15 residues. Per the germline V gene, CDR1 is MNHNY and CDR2 is SVGAGI (reference sequence). The V and J ends lost 2 bases and 3 bases respectively, with 11 bases between them. The CDR3 here is CASSYDGGPNQPQHF. The CDR3 bases are TGTGCCAGCAGTTACGACGGGGGTCCCAATCAGCCCCAGCATTTT.

The chain employs TRBV18 and TRBJ2-7; TRBD2 matches at 7 bases. J lost 3 bases, V lost 8 bases, and 4 bases had no gene match. The CDR3 extends over 12 amino acids. Germline V gene sequence: CDR1 KGHSH, CDR2 LQKENI. The CDR3 loop is CASRGEVYEQYF. The DNA for the CDR3 is TGTGCCAGCCGGGGGGAGGTCTACGAGCAGTACTTC.

This chain joins TRBV5-1 and TRBJ2-7; unclear D gene. Deletions cut 7 bases from V and 5 bases from J, with 19 bases between. Germline CDR1 is SGHRS and CDR2 is YFSETQ. The CDR3 spans 14 residues. The CDR3 protein is CASRPTLLTDEQYF. As DNA, the CDR3 is TGCGCCAGCCGGCCTACCCTTCTTACGGACGAGCAGTACTTC. Complete variable domain (other parts from reference TRBV5-1 and TRBJ2-7): KAGVTQTPRYLIKTRGQQVTLSCSPISGHRSVSWYQQTPGQGLQFLFEYFSETQRNKGNFPGRFSGRQFSNSRSEMNVSTLELGDSALYLCASRPTLLTDEQYFGPGTRLTVT.

The chain recombines TRBV30 with TRBJ2-7; TRBD1 matches 8 bases. The germline V gene encodes CDR1 GTSNPN and CDR2 SVGIG (reference sequence). The CDR3 is 13 residues long. After removal of 3 bases from V and 3 bases from J, the junction contained 4 bases not matched to a gene. CDR3 in amino acids: CAWSLDRVYEQYF. The CDR3 DNA is TGTGCCTGGAGCCTGGACAGGGTCTACGAGCAGTACTTC. The entire variable domain, with the rest obtained from reference TRBV30 and TRBJ2-7, is as follows: SQTIHQWPATLVQPVGSPLSLECTVEGTSNPNLYWYRQAAGRGLQLLFYSVGIGQISSEVPQNLSASRPQDRQFILSSKKLLLSDSGFYLCAWSLDRVYEQYFGPGTRLTVT.

As to this clone: The same CDR3 also results from other DNA sequences found in this sample. The CDR3 bases are TGTGCCAGCTCACCTCGGGACAGGGACACCTATGGCTACACCTTC. Translation gives CASSPRDRDTYGYTF. V gene TRBV18 combines with J gene TRBJ1-2; 9 positions match TRBD1. Germline V CDR1 and CDR2: KGHSH, LQKENI. The CDR3 runs 15 residues. The V gene end was trimmed by 3 bases and the J gene end by 4 bases; junction bases not matched to a gene: 6.

The gene calls are TRBV9 and TRBJ2-6, with TRBD1 matching over 10 bases. Looked up from germline, CDR1 is SGDLS and CDR2 is YYNGEE. J was trimmed by 2 bases and V by 3 bases; bases with no gene match: 8. This CDR3 is 18 amino acids long. DNA for the CDR3: TGTGCCAGCAGCGACCAGGACAGGGGGAGAGCTGGGGCCAACGTCCTGACTTTC. This codes for CASSDQDRGRAGANVLTF.

This clone came up once. The chain uses TRBV7-2 and TRBJ2-5; D could derive from TRBD1 or TRBD2 (5 bases each). The CDR3 consists of 13 residues. Trimming stripped 4 bases from V and 1 base from J, with 7 bases between. CDR1 and CDR2 from the germline V gene are SGHTA and FQGNSA. CDR3 DNA sequence: TGTGCCAGCAGCTGGGACGTCCAAGAGACCCAGTACTTC. Translating it yields CASSWDVQETQYF. The variable domain in full, completed from reference TRBV7-2 and TRBJ2-5, reads GAGVSQSPSNKVTEKGKDVELRCDPISGHTALYWYRQSLGQGLEFLIYFQGNSAPDKSGLPSDRFSAERTGGSVSTLTIQRTQQEDSAVYLCASSWDVQETQYFGPGTRLLVL.